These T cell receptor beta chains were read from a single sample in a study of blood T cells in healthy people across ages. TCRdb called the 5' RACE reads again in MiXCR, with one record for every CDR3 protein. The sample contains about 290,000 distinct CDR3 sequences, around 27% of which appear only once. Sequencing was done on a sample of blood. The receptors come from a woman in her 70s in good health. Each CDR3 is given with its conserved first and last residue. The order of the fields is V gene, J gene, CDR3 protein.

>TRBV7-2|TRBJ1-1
CASSWTAINTEAFF
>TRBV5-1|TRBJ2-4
CASSQEQNIQYF
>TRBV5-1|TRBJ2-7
CASFSGGNNYEQYF
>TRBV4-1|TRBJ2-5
CASSQGPGWETQYF
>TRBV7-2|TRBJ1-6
CASSARTGRNSPLHF
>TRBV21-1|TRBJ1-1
CASSKARTGAF
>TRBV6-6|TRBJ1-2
CASSYPTGGDYGYTF
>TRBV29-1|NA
CSVEDSFEQYF
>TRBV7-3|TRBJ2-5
CASSLTEATTQYF
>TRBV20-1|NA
CSARGTTGREQFF
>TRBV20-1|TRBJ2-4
CSARDSGKSLAKNIQYF
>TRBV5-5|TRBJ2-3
CASDDPSAGIKTDTQYF
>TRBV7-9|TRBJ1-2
CASSPLGYGYGYTF
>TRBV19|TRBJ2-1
CASSKTSGESNEQFF
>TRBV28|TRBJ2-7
CASSSPDAYHF
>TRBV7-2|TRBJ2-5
CASSLDHSETQYF
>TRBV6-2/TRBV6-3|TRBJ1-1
CASRWGADTEAFF
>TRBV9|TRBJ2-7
CASSVTGSSEQYF
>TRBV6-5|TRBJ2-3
CASRRGPRDTQYF
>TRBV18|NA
CASSPSEAGSYEQYF
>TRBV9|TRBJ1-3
CASSAGAGNTIYF
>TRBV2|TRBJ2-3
CASSEALRPSTDTQYF
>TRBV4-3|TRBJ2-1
CASSQGREAGDLSYNEQFF
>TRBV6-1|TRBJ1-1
CASTPPTYFIDTEAFF
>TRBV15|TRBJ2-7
CATSTRMKGVTYEQYF
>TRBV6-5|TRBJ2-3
CASSRLSGGTDTQYF
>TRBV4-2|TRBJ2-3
CASSPSGVPTDTQYF
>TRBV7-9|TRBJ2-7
CASSLGGLPYEQYF
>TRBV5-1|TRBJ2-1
CASSLEGTGYNEQFF
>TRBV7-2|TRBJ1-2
CASSPQNIYGYTF
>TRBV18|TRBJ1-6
CASSPSTPGRDNSPLHF
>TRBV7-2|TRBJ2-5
CASSLSRVQETQYF
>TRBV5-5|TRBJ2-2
CASSLQEFGELFF
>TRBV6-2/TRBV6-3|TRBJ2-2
CASSSLGSGSVGELFF
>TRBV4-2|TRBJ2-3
CASSQGESPDTQYF
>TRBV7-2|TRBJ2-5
CASSPGTSAETQYF
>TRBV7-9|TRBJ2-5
CASSRWTGIETQYF
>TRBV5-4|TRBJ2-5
CASSLMGGLGRNQETQYF
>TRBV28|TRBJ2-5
CASSSASGDQETQYF
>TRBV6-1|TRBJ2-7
CASRSGTGLEQYF
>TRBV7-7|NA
CASVRSDEQFF
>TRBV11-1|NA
CASSFPRGATEQFF
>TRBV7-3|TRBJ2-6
CASRPNGANVLTF
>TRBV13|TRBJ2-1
CASSPRLAGNNEQFF
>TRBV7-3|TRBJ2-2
CASSGTPNTGELFF
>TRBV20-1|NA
CSAMGQDYEQYF
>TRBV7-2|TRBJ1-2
CASSFQNYGYTF
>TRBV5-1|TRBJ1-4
CASSSGGSSEKLFF
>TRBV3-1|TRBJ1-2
CASSQALNANYGYTF
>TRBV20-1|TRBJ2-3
CSAWFVPSTDTQYF
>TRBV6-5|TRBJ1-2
CASRTGQGYYGYTF
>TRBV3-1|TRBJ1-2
CASSQWDEGSDYGYTF
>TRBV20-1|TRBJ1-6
CSAREGAWDGGNSPLHF
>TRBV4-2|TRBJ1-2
CASSPSRTAGYGYTF
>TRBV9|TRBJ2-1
CASSVARGQGAHEQFF
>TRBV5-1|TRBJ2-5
CASSPLDGGEETQYF
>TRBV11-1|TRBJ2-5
CASSWGLQETQYF
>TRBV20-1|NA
CSARLAGGPNEQFF
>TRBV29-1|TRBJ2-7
CSVEKGQGSYEQYF